The 4 T cell receptor beta chains given below trace back to one sample, sequenced in a study of T cell responses to AZD1222 COVID-19 vaccine. Sequencing was performed with immunoSEQ multiplex PCR; in TCRdb, only in-frame clones are kept and a portion is missing. Among some 140,000 clones listed, 85% to 90% were seen once. Sequences were derived from peripheral blood, sampled on day 0 of AZD1222 vaccination. Receptors originate from an adult in good health.

This clone was seen only a few times. The V gene is TRBV7-9, the J gene TRBJ1-1, with D uncertain. Germline CDR1 and CDR2: SEHNR and FQNEAQ (reference sequence). The V end lost 3 bases, the J end lost 4 bases, and 12 bases lay between the germline ends. The CDR3 loop spans 14 amino acids. The CDR3 loop is CASSFYRVGTEAFF. In DNA, the CDR3 is TGTGCCAGCAGCTTTTATAGGGTCGGCACTGAAGCTTTCTTT.

The J gene is TRBJ2-2, the V gene TRBV10-3; TRBD2 aligns across 10 bases. This CDR3 comprises 13 residues. Germline V gene sequence: CDR1 ENHRY, CDR2 SYGVKD. V trimming: 11 bases; J trimming: 9 bases; junction bases outside the gene matches: 9. This chain's CDR3 is CASGTSEGRELFF. As DNA, the CDR3 is TGTGCCTCAGGGACTAGCGAGGGCCGGGAGCTGTTTTTT.

The chain recombines TRBV12-3 or TRBV12-4 with TRBJ1-1; D is undetermined. The CDR3 runs to 12 residues. The V end was cut by 6 bases, the J end by 7 bases, with 12 bases between. CDR3 amino acids: CASRSAGFEAFF. In nucleotides, the CDR3 is TGTGCCAGCAGGAGTGCCGGGTTTGAAGCTTTCTTT.

V usage is TRBV19 and J usage is TRBJ1-5, with a tentative D call TRBD1 (5 bases). CDR3 length: 16 amino acids. The ends were cut back, 6 bases at V and 3 bases at J, with 18 bases in the middle. Germline-derived CDR1 and CDR2 are LNHDA and SQIVND (reference sequence). The CDR3 region is CASRPTGQGNNQPQHF. Here the CDR3 DNA reads TGTGCCAGTAGACCAACCGGGCAGGGAAACAATCAGCCCCAGCATTTT.